This T cell receptor beta chain was recovered during a study of blood T cell repertoires in COVID-19. Study-level background: Nucleic acid was either cDNA or gDNA, and it came from T cells, B-cell-depleted T cells, or PBMCs.

Germline assignment: CDR1 LNHDA and CDR2 SQIVND (reference sequence). The CDR3 runs to 13 residues. Trimming cost V 6 bases and J 9 bases; bases outside gene matches: 6. The protocol was immunoSEQ multiplex PCR, while the TCRdb copy is restricted to in-frame clones and leaves out a portion. The sample records about 250,000 clones, about 88% being singletons. This receptor was obtained from a woman aged 45-59 years who had recovered from COVID-19. The sample consisted of PBMCs or T cells enriched from blood (not recorded which). This chain links TRBV19 with TRBJ2-1, with 9 bases matching TRBD1. The CDR3 protein is CASSRQGGGEQFF. The CDR3 nucleotides are TGTGCCAGTAGCCGACAGGGGGGCGGTGAGCAGTTCTTC. The full variable domain, with the rest looked up from reference TRBV19 and TRBJ2-1, is DGGITQSPKYLFRKEGQNVTLSCEQNLNHDAMYWYRQDPGQGLRLIYYSQIVNDFQKGDIAEGYSVSREKKESFPLTVTSAQKNPTAFYLCASSRQGGGEQFFGPGTRLTVL.